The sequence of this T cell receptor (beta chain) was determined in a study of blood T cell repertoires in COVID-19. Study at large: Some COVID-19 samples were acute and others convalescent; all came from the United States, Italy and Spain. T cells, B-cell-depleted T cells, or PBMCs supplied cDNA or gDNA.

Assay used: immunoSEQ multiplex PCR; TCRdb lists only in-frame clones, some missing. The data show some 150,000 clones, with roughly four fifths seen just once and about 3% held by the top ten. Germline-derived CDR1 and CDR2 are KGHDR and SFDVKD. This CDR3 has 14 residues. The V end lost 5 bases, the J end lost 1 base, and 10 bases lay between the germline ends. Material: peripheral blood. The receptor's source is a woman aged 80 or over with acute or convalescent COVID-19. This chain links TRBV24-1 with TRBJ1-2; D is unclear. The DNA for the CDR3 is TGTGCCACCAGTGTCCACACAAATAACTATGGCTACACCTTC. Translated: CATSVHTNNYGYTF.